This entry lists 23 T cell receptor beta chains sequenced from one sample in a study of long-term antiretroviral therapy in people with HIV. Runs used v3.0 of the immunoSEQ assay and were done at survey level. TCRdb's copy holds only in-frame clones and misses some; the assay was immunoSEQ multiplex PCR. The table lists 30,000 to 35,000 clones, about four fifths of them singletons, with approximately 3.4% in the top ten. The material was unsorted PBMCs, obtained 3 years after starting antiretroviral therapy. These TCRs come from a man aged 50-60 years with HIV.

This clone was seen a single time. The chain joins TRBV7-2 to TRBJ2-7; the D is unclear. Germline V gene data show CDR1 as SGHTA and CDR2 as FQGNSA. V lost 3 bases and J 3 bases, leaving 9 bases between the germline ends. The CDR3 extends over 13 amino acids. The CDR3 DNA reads TGTGCCAGCAGCTTGGCGAGAGACTACGAGCAGTACTTC. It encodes CASSLARDYEQYF.

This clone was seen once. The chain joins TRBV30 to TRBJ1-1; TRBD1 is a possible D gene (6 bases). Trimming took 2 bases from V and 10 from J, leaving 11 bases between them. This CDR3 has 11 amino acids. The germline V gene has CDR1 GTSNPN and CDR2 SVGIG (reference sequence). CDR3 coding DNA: TGTGCCTGGAGTCCCGGAGGGGGAGCTTTCTTT. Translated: CAWSPGGGAFF.

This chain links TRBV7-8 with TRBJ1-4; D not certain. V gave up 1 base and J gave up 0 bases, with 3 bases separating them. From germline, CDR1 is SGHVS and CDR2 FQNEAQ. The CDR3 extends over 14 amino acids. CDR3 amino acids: CASSLEATNEKLFF. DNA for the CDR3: TGTGCCAGCAGCTTAGAAGCAACTAATGAAAAACTGTTTTTT.

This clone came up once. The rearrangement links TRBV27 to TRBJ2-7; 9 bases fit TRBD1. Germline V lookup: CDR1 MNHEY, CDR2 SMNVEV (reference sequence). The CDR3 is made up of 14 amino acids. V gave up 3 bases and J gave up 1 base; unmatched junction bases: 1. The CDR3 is CASSLGTGSYEQYF. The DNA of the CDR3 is TGTGCCAGCAGTTTGGGGACAGGGTCCTACGAGCAGTACTTC.

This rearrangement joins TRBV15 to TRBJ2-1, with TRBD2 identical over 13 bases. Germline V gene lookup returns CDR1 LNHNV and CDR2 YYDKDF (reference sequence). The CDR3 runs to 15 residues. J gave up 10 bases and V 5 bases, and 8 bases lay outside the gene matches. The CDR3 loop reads CATSPGTSGKLEQFF. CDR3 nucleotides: TGTGCCACCAGCCCCGGGACTAGCGGGAAACTCGAGCAGTTCTTC.

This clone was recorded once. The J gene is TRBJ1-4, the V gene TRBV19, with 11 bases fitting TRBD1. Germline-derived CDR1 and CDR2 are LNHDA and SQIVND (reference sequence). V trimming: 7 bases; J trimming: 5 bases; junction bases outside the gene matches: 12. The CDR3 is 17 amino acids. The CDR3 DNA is TGTGCCAGTACCCAGGACAGGGGGCGTGAGGGGAATGAAAAACTGTTTTTT. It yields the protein CASTQDRGREGNEKLFF.

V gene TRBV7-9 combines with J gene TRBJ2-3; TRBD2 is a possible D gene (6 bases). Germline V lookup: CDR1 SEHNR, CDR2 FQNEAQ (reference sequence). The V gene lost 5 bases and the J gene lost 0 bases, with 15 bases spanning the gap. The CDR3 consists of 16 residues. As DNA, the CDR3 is TGTGCCAGCAGCCCCGGACTGGGGGGTAGCACAGATACGCAGTATTTT. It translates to CASSPGLGGSTDTQYF.

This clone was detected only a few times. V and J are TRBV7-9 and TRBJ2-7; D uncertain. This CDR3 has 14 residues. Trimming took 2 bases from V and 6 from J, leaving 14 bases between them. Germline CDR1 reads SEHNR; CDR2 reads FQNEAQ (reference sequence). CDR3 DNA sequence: TGTGCCAGCAGCTTACAGTCGTTAGCAATCGAGCAGTACTTC. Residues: CASSLQSLAIEQYF.

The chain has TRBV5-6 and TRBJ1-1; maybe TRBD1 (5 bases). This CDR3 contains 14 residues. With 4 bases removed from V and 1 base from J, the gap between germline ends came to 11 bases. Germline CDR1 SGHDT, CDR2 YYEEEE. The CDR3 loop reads CASSEGLPNTEAFF. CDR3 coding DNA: TGTGCCAGCAGCGAGGGACTCCCGAACACTGAAGCTTTCTTT.

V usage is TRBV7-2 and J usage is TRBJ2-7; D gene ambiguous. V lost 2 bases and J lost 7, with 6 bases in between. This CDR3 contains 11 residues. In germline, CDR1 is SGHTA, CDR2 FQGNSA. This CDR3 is CASSLLTEQYF. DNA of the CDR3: TGTGCCAGCAGCTTATTAACGGAGCAGTACTTC.

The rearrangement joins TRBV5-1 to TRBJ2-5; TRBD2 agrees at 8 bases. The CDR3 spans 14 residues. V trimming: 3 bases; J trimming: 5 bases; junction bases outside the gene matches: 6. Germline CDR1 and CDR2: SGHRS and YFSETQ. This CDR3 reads CASSYGTSGETQYF. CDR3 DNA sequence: TGCGCCAGCAGCTACGGGACTAGTGGGGAGACCCAGTACTTC.

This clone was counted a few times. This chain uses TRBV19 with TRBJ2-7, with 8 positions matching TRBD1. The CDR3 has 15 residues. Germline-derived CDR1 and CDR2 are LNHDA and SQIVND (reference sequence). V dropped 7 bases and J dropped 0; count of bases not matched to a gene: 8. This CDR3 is CASTPGDRSSYEQYF. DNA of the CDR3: TGTGCCAGTACCCCCGGGGACAGGTCCTCCTACGAGCAGTACTTC.

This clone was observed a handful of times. The CDR3 DNA follows: TGTGCCAGTTACTCCATGAGCCACGAGCAGTACTTC. Translated, it gives CASYSMSHEQYF. The V call is TRBV28, the J call TRBJ2-7; D unclear. The ends were cut back, 9 bases at V and 5 bases at J, with 14 bases in the middle. The CDR3 has 12 residues. Germline-derived CDR1 and CDR2 are MDHEN and SYDVKM.

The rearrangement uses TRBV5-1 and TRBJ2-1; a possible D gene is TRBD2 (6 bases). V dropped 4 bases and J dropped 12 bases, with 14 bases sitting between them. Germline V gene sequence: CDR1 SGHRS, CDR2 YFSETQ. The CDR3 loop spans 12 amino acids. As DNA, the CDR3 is TGCGCCAGCAGCGGGGAGGACCGGTGGCAGTTCTTC. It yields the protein CASSGEDRWQFF.

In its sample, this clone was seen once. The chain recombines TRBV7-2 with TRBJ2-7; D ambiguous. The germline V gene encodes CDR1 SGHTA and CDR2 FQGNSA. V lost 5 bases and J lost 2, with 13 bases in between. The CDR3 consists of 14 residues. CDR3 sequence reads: CASSRALLAYEQYF. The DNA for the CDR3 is TGTGCCAGCAGCCGCGCCTTATTAGCCTACGAGCAGTACTTC.

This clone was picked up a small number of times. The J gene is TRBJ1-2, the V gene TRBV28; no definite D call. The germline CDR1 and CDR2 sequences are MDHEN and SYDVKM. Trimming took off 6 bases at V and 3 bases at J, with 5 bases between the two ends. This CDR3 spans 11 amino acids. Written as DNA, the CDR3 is TGTGCCAGCAGACGCGACTATGGCTACACCTTC. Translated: CASRRDYGYTF.

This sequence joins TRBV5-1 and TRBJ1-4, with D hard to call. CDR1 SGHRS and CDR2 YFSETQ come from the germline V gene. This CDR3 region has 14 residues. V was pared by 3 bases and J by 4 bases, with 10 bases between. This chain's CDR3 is CASSSDGFNEKLFF. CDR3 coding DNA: TGCGCCAGCAGCTCGGACGGCTTTAATGAAAAACTGTTTTTT. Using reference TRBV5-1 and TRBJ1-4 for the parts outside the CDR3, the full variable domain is KAGVTQTPRYLIKTRGQQVTLSCSPISGHRSVSWYQQTPGQGLQFLFEYFSETQRNKGNFPGRFSGRQFSNSRSEMNVSTLELGDSALYLCASSSDGFNEKLFFGSGTQLSVL.

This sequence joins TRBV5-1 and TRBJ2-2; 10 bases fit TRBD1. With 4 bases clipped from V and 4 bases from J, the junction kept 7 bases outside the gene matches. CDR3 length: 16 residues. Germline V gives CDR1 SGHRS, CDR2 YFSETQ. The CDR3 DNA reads TGCGCCAGCAGCCCCATGGGGACAGGGGTCACCGGGGAGCTGTTTTTT. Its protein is CASSPMGTGVTGELFF.

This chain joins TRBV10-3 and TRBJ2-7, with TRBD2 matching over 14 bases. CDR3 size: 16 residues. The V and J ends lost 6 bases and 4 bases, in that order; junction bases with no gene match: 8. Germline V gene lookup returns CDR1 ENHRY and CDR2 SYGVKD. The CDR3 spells CAISGRGLAGAYEQYF. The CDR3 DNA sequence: TGTGCCATCAGCGGCAGGGGACTAGCGGGGGCGTACGAGCAGTACTTC.

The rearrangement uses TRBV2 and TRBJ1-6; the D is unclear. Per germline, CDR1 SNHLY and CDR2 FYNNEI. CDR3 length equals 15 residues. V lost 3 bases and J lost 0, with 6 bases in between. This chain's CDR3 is CASSDESSYNSPLHF. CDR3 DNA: TGTGCCAGCAGTGATGAGAGCTCCTATAATTCACCCCTCCACTTT.

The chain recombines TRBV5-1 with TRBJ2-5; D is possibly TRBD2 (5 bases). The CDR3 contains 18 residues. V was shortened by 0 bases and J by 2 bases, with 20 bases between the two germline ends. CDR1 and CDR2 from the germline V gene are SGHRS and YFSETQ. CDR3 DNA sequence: TGCGCCAGCAGCTTGGGGCTCGGGAACAGCCCTCTTCAAGAGACCCAGTACTTC. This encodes CASSLGLGNSPLQETQYF. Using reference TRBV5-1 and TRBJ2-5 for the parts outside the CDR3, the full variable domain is KAGVTQTPRYLIKTRGQQVTLSCSPISGHRSVSWYQQTPGQGLQFLFEYFSETQRNKGNFPGRFSGRQFSNSRSEMNVSTLELGDSALYLCASSLGLGNSPLQETQYFGPGTRLLVL.

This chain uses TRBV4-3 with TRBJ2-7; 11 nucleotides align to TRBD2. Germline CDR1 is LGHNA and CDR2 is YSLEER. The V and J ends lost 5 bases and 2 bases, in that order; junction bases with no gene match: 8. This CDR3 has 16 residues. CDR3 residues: CASSWGSGGGAYEQYF. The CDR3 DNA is TGCGCCAGCAGCTGGGGTAGCGGGGGGGGAGCCTACGAGCAGTACTTC.

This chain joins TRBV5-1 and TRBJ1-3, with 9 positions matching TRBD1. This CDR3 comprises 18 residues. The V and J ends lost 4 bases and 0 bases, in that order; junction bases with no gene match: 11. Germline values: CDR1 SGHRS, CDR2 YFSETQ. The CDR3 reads CASSTGQGPFSSGNTIYF. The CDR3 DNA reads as TGCGCCAGCAGCACCGGACAGGGGCCCTTTTCCTCTGGAAACACCATATATTTT.